Below are 24 T cell receptor beta chains sequenced from a single sample in a study of T cells in women clearing cervical HPV infection. Here immunoSEQ multiplex PCR was the method, and the copy in TCRdb shows in-frame clones only, minus some. Its table records around 30,000 clones. Sequencing input: blood buffy coat. The receptors were sampled from a woman aged 18 to 75 with a cervical HPV16 infection that either progressed to CIN3+ or cleared (not recorded which).

Turning to this clone: The CDR3 extends 3 residues past the end of the read, so its final part is completed from the germline J gene. The chain employs TRBV2 and TRBJ2-3; no firm D call. The CDR3 runs 14 residues. Germline assignment: CDR1 SNHLY and CDR2 FYNNEI. The V end was cut by 4 bases, the J end by 5 bases, with 13 bases between. Incomplete CDR3 DNA: TGTGCCAGCAGTGCTAGAAGCAGAGTAGATACG. Its protein is CASSARSRVDT. The CDR3 as a whole reads CASSARSRVDTQYF.

In regard to this clone: The sequence runs out 3 residues before the end of the CDR3; the remainder is reconstructed from the germline J gene. This chain uses TRBV18 with TRBJ2-2, with D tentatively TRBD1 (6 bases). The length of the CDR3 is 15 residues. CDR1 is KGHSH and CDR2 is LQKENI in the germline V gene. Partial CDR3 DNA: TGTGCCAGCTCACCACCAGAACAGGGAAGGGAAAAG. Translating it yields CASSPPEQGREK. The CDR3 as a whole reads CASSPPEQGREKLFF. The whole variable domain, filled in from reference TRBV18 and TRBJ2-2, reads NAGVMQNPRHLVRRRGQEARLRCSPMKGHSHVYWYRQLPEEGLKFMVYLQKENIIDESGMPKERFSAEFPKEGPSILRIQQVVRGDSAAYFCASSPPEQGREKLFFGEGSRLTVL.

As regards this clone: The CDR3 goes on 3 residues after the read ends, and that part is filled in from the germline J gene. The rearrangement joins TRBV5-1 to TRBJ1-3, with D unresolved. Trimming removed 3 bases at V and 3 bases at J, with 10 bases between. Germline CDR1 SGHRS, CDR2 YFSETQ. CDR3 length: 14 amino acids. CDR3 bases read: TGCGCCAGCAGCTCGAATACCGGTGGAAACACC. It encodes CASSSNTGGNT. The entire CDR3 reads CASSSNTGGNTIYF.

In the case of this clone: Read data end 3 residues before the CDR3 end; the end is taken from the germline J gene. The chain combines TRBV19 with TRBJ2-1, with 12 bases fitting TRBD2. Trimming cost V 5 bases and J 6 bases; bases outside gene matches: 5. This CDR3 has 15 residues. Germline CDR1 and CDR2: LNHDA and SQIVND (reference sequence). CDR3 loop: CASSLTSGRVNEQFF. CDR3 bases read: TGTGCCAGTAGTCTGACTAGCGGGAGAGTCAATGAG.

In regard to this clone: The missing CDR3 end, 3 residues past where the read stops, is filled in from the germline J gene. This chain uses TRBV29-1 with TRBJ1-2, with TRBD1 matching over 7 bases. The V gene end was trimmed by 6 bases and the J gene end by 3 bases; junction bases not matched to a gene: 7. This CDR3 is 13 amino acids long. Germline CDR1 SQVTM, CDR2 ANQGSEA. CDR3 DNA, as far as it was read: TGCAGCGTCCAAACAGGGGAGGACTATGGC. Its translation: CSVQTGEDYG. The whole CDR3 region reads CSVQTGEDYGYTF.

On this clone: The read comes to an end 3 residues before the CDR3 does, leaving the germline J gene to fill in the end. The chain recombines TRBV27 with TRBJ1-1, with D possibly matching TRBD1 (5 bases). V lost 7 bases and J lost 0, with 15 bases in between. CDR3 length equals 15 residues. The V gene's germline CDR1 is MNHEY and CDR2 SMNVEV (reference sequence). This chain's CDR3 is CASNGAGLMNTEAFF. Partial CDR3 DNA: TGTGCCAGCAATGGGGCAGGGCTCATGAACACTGAA.

On this clone: From the germline J gene comes the end of the CDR3, since the read stops 3 residues before it. The chain employs TRBV2 and TRBJ2-3, with TRBD2 as a possible D gene (6 bases). The ends were cut back, 6 bases at V and 2 bases at J, with 18 bases in the middle. Germline loops: CDR1 SNHLY, CDR2 FYNNEI. The CDR3 extends over 16 amino acids. The CDR3 loop is CASRRLTSYLTDTQYF. The covered CDR3 bases are TGTGCCAGCAGACGTCTGACTAGTTATCTCACAGATACG.

With respect to this clone: The read comes to an end 3 residues before the CDR3 does, leaving the germline J gene to fill in the end. The chain links TRBV2 to TRBJ1-1; D perhaps matches TRBD1 (5 bases). In germline, CDR1 is SNHLY, CDR2 FYNNEI. The CDR3 has 14 amino acids. The V end was cut by 4 bases, the J end by 5 bases, with 14 bases between. The CDR3 DNA, read in part, is TGTGCCAGCAGTGGGTCCGGCAGGGAGACTGAA. Its translation is CASSGSGRETE. From start to end, the CDR3 is CASSGSGRETEAFF.

Turning to this clone: The read ends 3 residues early relative to the CDR3; the germline J gene fills the gap. The chain employs TRBV19 and TRBJ2-3, with TRBD1 matching over 9 bases. The CDR3 has 15 amino acids. CDR1 is LNHDA, CDR2 SQIVND, per germline (reference sequence). CDR3 region: CASSITGGGIQPQYF. The DNA read from the CDR3 is TGTGCCAGTAGTATCACAGGGGGCGGAATTCAGCCG. The complete variable domain, with remaining parts taken from reference TRBV19 and TRBJ2-3, reads DGGITQSPKYLFRKEGQNVTLSCEQNLNHDAMYWYRQDPGQGLRLIYYSQIVNDFQKGDIAEGYSVSREKKESFPLTVTSAQKNPTAFYLCASSITGGGIQPQYFGPGTRLTVL.

As regards this clone: The read terminates 3 residues ahead of where the CDR3 ends, so the germline J gene completes it. The V gene is TRBV6-2 or TRBV6-3, the J gene TRBJ1-5; 9 bases fit TRBD1. The J segment lost 4 bases and the V segment lost 4 bases, leaving 5 bases of the junction unmatched. Germline assignment: CDR1 MNHEY and CDR2 SVGEGT. The CDR3 totals 15 residues. This CDR3 reads CASSSGQGNNQPQHF. The CDR3 bases that were read are TGTGCCAGCAGTTCAGGACAGGGGAATAATCAGCCC.

Concerning this clone: Read coverage stops 3 residues before the CDR3 terminus; the germline J gene supplies the remainder. J is TRBJ2-5 and V is TRBV7-9; either TRBD1 or TRBD2 may supply D (5 bases each). Trimming took off 3 bases at V and 5 bases at J, with 13 bases between the two ends. This CDR3 comprises 14 residues. Per the germline V gene, CDR1 is SEHNR and CDR2 is FQNEAQ (reference sequence). The covered CDR3 bases are TGTGCCAGCAGCTTGAATTCTGAGGGGGAGACC. It yields the protein CASSLNSEGET. The full CDR3 protein reads CASSLNSEGETQYF.

For this clone: The CDR3 goes on 3 residues after the read ends, and that part is filled in from the germline J gene. The chain recombines TRBV5-1 with TRBJ1-2; possible D gene TRBD1, 5 bases. Germline assignment: CDR1 SGHRS and CDR2 YFSETQ. Deletions cut 0 bases from V and 3 bases from J, with 6 bases between. The CDR3 extends over 13 amino acids. The part of the CDR3 DNA that was read is TGCGCCAGCAGCTTGGTAGGGGACTATGGC. It encodes CASSLVGDYG. The whole CDR3 is CASSLVGDYGYTF. Full variable domain (remainder filled in from reference TRBV5-1 and TRBJ1-2): KAGVTQTPRYLIKTRGQQVTLSCSPISGHRSVSWYQQTPGQGLQFLFEYFSETQRNKGNFPGRFSGRQFSNSRSEMNVSTLELGDSALYLCASSLVGDYGYTFGSGTRLTVV.

This clone is labeled medium-sized based on frequency. The sequenced fragment ends 3 residues before the CDR3 boundary, so the rest is inferred from the germline J gene. The sample has other DNA sequences that encode this CDR3 too. This chain uses TRBV5-6 with TRBJ1-2, with D possibly matching TRBD1 (5 bases). The CDR3 spans 15 residues. Looked up from germline, CDR1 is SGHDT and CDR2 is YYEEEE. V was trimmed by 4 bases and J by 4 bases, leaving 17 bases between them. The CDR3 loop reads CASSADKTEFYGYTF. Incomplete CDR3 DNA: TGTGCCAGCAGCGCTGATAAGACAGAATTCTATGGC. Supplemented by reference TRBV5-6 and TRBJ1-2, the full variable domain reads DAGVTQSPTHLIKTRGQQVTLRCSPKSGHDTVSWYQQALGQGPQFIFQYYEEEERQRGNFPDRFSGHQFPNYSSELNVNALLLGDSALYLCASSADKTEFYGYTFGSGTRLTVV.

Details on this clone: The read ends 3 residues early relative to the CDR3; the germline J gene fills the gap. The V and J genes are TRBV6-2 or TRBV6-3 and TRBJ2-5; D may be TRBD1 (5 bases). V was trimmed by 7 bases and J by 0 bases, leaving 15 bases between them. The CDR3 has 15 residues. The V gene's germline CDR1 is MNHEY and CDR2 SVGEGT. The CDR3 DNA, read in part, is TGTGCCAGCAATTTAAGGGGTACCTACCAAGAGACC. Translation gives CASNLRGTYQET. The complete CDR3 protein is CASNLRGTYQETQYF.

A note on this clone: The DNA ends 3 residues before the CDR3 does, and the rest of the CDR3 is filled in from the germline J gene. V gene TRBV2 combines with J gene TRBJ2-2; D might be TRBD2 (6 bases). The length of the CDR3 is 14 residues. Germline CDR1 and CDR2: SNHLY and FYNNEI. V shed 2 bases and J shed 6 bases, with 10 bases lying between them. The covered CDR3 bases are TGTGCCAGCAGTGAATTGCGGGGAGCCGGGGAG. It codes for CASSELRGAGE. The whole CDR3 sequence reads CASSELRGAGELFF.

Notes on this clone: The missing CDR3 end, 3 residues past where the read stops, is filled in from the germline J gene. This chain joins TRBV18 and TRBJ1-2; a weak D match, TRBD1 (5 bases). Germline-derived CDR1 and CDR2 are KGHSH and LQKENI. This CDR3 comprises 16 residues. The CDR3 sequence is CASSPASFGAKYDYTF. CDR3 DNA, as far as it was read: TGTGCCAGCTCACCGGCCTCGTTTGGGGCTAAGTACGAC. Using reference TRBV18 and TRBJ1-2 for the parts outside the CDR3, the full variable domain is NAGVMQNPRHLVRRRGQEARLRCSPMKGHSHVYWYRQLPEEGLKFMVYLQKENIIDESGMPKERFSAEFPKEGPSILRIQQVVRGDSAAYFCASSPASFGAKYDYTFGSGTRLTVV.

In regard to this clone: The sequence runs out 3 residues before the end of the CDR3; the remainder is reconstructed from the germline J gene. The chain has TRBV4-2 and TRBJ2-7; D perhaps matches TRBD1 (5 bases). Per germline, CDR1 LGHNA and CDR2 YNFKEQ. CDR3 length equals 15 residues. V shed 0 bases and J shed 4 bases, with 13 bases lying between them. CDR3 DNA, as far as it was read: TGTGCCAGCAGCCAAGAGACAGCATCTACTTACGAG. This gives the protein CASSQETASTYE. The complete CDR3 protein is CASSQETASTYEQYF.

To note about this clone: The read terminates 3 residues ahead of where the CDR3 ends, so the germline J gene completes it. The chain combines TRBV30 with TRBJ1-1; 7 positions agree with TRBD1. The CDR3 loop spans 12 amino acids. CDR1 is GTSNPN and CDR2 is SVGIG in the germline V gene (reference sequence). Here the CDR3 reads CAWRKRGHEAFF. The DNA read from the CDR3 is TGTGCCTGGAGGAAGAGGGGGCACGAA.

Points on this clone: The DNA ends 3 residues before the CDR3 does, and the rest of the CDR3 is filled in from the germline J gene. The chain joins TRBV30 to TRBJ1-2; D is possibly TRBD1 (5 bases). V shed 3 bases and J shed 1 base, with 9 bases lying between them. Germline CDR1 is GTSNPN and CDR2 is SVGIG (reference sequence). This CDR3 comprises 13 residues. The covered CDR3 bases are TGTGCCTGGAGGGGGACTCTTAACTATGGC. Protein: CAWRGTLNYG. The complete CDR3 sequence is CAWRGTLNYGYTF.

As to this clone: The read gets to within 3 residues of the CDR3 end, and the germline J gene fills in the rest. At the DNA level, this CDR3 is encoded by other sequences in the same sample as well. This rearrangement joins TRBV7-3 to TRBJ2-3; 14 bases agree with TRBD2. The CDR3 has 18 amino acids. Germline V gene sequence: CDR1 SGHTA, CDR2 FQGTGA. Trimming took 3 bases from V and 0 from J; bases not matched to a gene: 5. Incomplete CDR3 DNA: TGTGCCAGCAGCTTGGTCGGGACTAGCGGGAGAAGCACAGATACG. This codes for CASSLVGTSGRSTDT. The CDR3 reads in full as CASSLVGTSGRSTDTQYF.

Comment on this clone: The read falls 3 residues short of the CDR3 end, and the missing part is taken from the germline J gene. This rearrangement joins TRBV5-1 to TRBJ1-4; 7 bases align to TRBD1. Losses at the gene ends were 6 bases for V and 0 bases for J; bases not matched to a gene: 5. Germline V CDR1 and CDR2: SGHRS, YFSETQ. CDR3 length equals 15 residues. CDR3 sequence: CASKDRFATNEKLFF. The covered CDR3 bases are TGCGCCAGCAAGGACAGGTTCGCAACTAATGAAAAA.

Regarding this clone: The read ends 3 residues early relative to the CDR3; the germline J gene fills the gap. J is TRBJ2-1 and V is TRBV7-9, with 9 bases aligning to TRBD1. The germline V gene has CDR1 SEHNR and CDR2 FQNEAQ (reference sequence). V lost 4 bases and J lost 9; bases outside the gene matches: 10. This CDR3 has 15 amino acids. This CDR3 reads CASSSWTGVSGEQFF. CDR3 bases read: TGTGCCAGCAGCTCATGGACAGGGGTGTCAGGTGAG.

As to this clone: Read coverage stops 3 residues before the CDR3 terminus; the germline J gene supplies the remainder. The chain combines TRBV27 with TRBJ2-1, with 7 bases fitting TRBD2. CDR1 is MNHEY and CDR2 is SMNVEV in the germline V gene (reference sequence). The V and J ends lost 0 bases and 1 base, in that order; junction bases with no gene match: 3. The CDR3 length is 16 residues. This chain's CDR3 is CASSLSLALSYNEQFF. The CDR3 bases that were read are TGTGCCAGCAGTTTATCACTAGCGCTTTCCTACAATGAG.

In the case of this clone: The CDR3 end lies 3 residues beyond the end of the read and is filled in from the germline J gene. J is TRBJ2-1 and V is TRBV5-1, with TRBD1 matching over 7 bases. After removal of 1 base from V and 7 bases from J, the junction contained 2 bases not matched to a gene. The CDR3 spans 13 residues. Germline lookup yields CDR1 SGHRS and CDR2 YFSETQ. The CDR3 bases that were read are TGCGCCAGCAGCTTGAGGGGGCAGAATGAG. The encoded protein is CASSLRGQNE. The CDR3 in full is CASSLRGQNEQFF.